This T cell receptor (beta chain) was captured by sequencing in a study of T cells in Graves' hyperthyroidism and ophthalmopathy. Notes on the study in general: Most thyroid clonotypes that were expanded above 0.001 also turned up in blood.

Amplified TCR beta CDR3 regions came from RNA transcripts. When the TCR CDR3 underwent first-round RT-PCR, the HTBI primer set was used. TCRdb passed the multiplex PCR reads through MiXCR, listing each CDR3 protein once. The sample yields about 360,000 distinct CDR3 sequences, around 16% seen once. Trimming stripped 4 bases from V and 3 bases from J, with 11 bases between. Germline assignment: CDR1 KGHDR and CDR2 SFDVKD. CDR3 length equals 14 residues. There are many counts of this clonotype. Its cognate antigen is unknown. The chain carries TRBV24-1 and TRBJ1-2, with D hard to call. The TCR comes from a woman aged 18-29 years with Graves' hyperthyroidism that later progressed to Graves' ophthalmopathy. Sequencing was done on a sample of blood. CDR3 sequence: CATSDQAKDYGYTF. CDR3 bases: TGTGCCACCAGTGACCAGGCGAAGGACTATGGCTACACCTTC.